These T cell receptor beta chains were read from a single sample in a study of monozygotic twins with inflammatory bowel disease. TCRdb re-called the 5' RACE reads; every CDR3 protein appears as one record, without DNA. This sample's table reports roughly 300,000 distinct CDR3 sequences. Sequenced input: blood. These receptors came from a human donor with ulcerative colitis or Crohn's disease, or a healthy co-twin of an affected twin (not recorded which). Each CDR3 is given with its conserved first and last residue.

j_call: TRBJ2-5
v_call: TRBV29-1
cdr3_aa: CSVGTGFPRETQYF

j_call: TRBJ2-7
v_call: TRBV6-2/TRBV6-3
cdr3_aa: CASWGQRETYEQYF

j_call: TRBJ2-7
v_call: TRBV7-9
cdr3_aa: CASSSAGRTYEQYF

j_call: TRBJ1-1
v_call: TRBV28
cdr3_aa: CASSIQGASEAFF

j_call: TRBJ1-4
v_call: TRBV5-5
cdr3_aa: CASSLGPGQTNEKLFF

j_call: TRBJ1-5
v_call: TRBV28
cdr3_aa: CASRGRQGDQPQHF

j_call: TRBJ1-2
v_call: TRBV9
cdr3_aa: CASSVPSYGYTF

j_call: TRBJ2-3
v_call: TRBV24-1
cdr3_aa: CATSAPGLPMQYF

j_call: TRBJ2-2
v_call: TRBV7-2
cdr3_aa: CASSLDSGLTGELFF

j_call: TRBJ1-3
v_call: TRBV5-1
cdr3_aa: CASSLEQRTWTGGNTIYF

j_call: TRBJ1-5
v_call: TRBV10-2
cdr3_aa: CASSGWRACNQPQHF

j_call: TRBJ2-5
v_call: TRBV7-3
cdr3_aa: CASSSSALETQYF

j_call: TRBJ2-1
v_call: TRBV5-1
cdr3_aa: CASSSTSGRANEQFF

j_call: TRBJ1-5
v_call: TRBV11-2
cdr3_aa: CASSIWGNQPQHF

j_call: TRBJ1-2
v_call: TRBV20-1
cdr3_aa: CSASRPTDGYTF

j_call: TRBJ1-6
v_call: TRBV7-2
cdr3_aa: CASSLRPGTSSYNSPLHF

j_call: TRBJ2-5
v_call: TRBV23-1
cdr3_aa: CASSQYRGAWETQYF

j_call: TRBJ1-6
v_call: TRBV7-9
cdr3_aa: CASSADSYNSPLHF

j_call: TRBJ2-1
v_call: TRBV28
cdr3_aa: CASSWDHPYNEQFF

j_call: TRBJ2-7
v_call: TRBV7-9
cdr3_aa: CASSRFGGKADYEQYF

j_call: TRBJ2-3
v_call: TRBV5-4
cdr3_aa: CASRGTSGRADTQYF

j_call: TRBJ1-1
v_call: TRBV20-1
cdr3_aa: CSARYPDGGRSTEAFF

j_call: TRBJ2-1
v_call: TRBV5-4
cdr3_aa: CASRIGTKGVNEQFF

j_call: TRBJ1-5
v_call: TRBV11-2
cdr3_aa: CASSSDRMSNQPQHF

j_call: TRBJ2-4
v_call: TRBV11-2
cdr3_aa: CASSKGGGDIQYF

j_call: TRBJ1-4
v_call: TRBV7-9
cdr3_aa: CASSRAVATNEKLFF

j_call: TRBJ2-4
v_call: TRBV6-5
cdr3_aa: CASRLDGSLAKNIQYF

j_call: TRBJ2-2
v_call: TRBV27
cdr3_aa: CASSPTRLVSGTRELFF

j_call: TRBJ2-4
v_call: TRBV18
cdr3_aa: CASSPRQGSEAKNIQYF

j_call: TRBJ1-2
v_call: TRBV28
cdr3_aa: CASSSSGQGNGGYTF

j_call: TRBJ2-7
v_call: TRBV20-1
cdr3_aa: CSAPDQGGISYEQYF

j_call: TRBJ1-5
v_call: TRBV5-4
cdr3_aa: CASSLGGREGQPQHF

j_call: TRBJ2-7
v_call: TRBV6-2/TRBV6-3
cdr3_aa: CASSYPSGGQAKSVSSYEQYF

j_call: TRBJ1-3
v_call: TRBV6-6
cdr3_aa: CASSYVWSGNTIYF

j_call: TRBJ2-2
v_call: TRBV4-3
cdr3_aa: CASSQDPGPGELFF

j_call: TRBJ1-1
v_call: TRBV9
cdr3_aa: CASSVVPRGAEAFF

j_call: TRBJ2-2
v_call: TRBV7-2
cdr3_aa: CASSLEVYGELFF

j_call: TRBJ1-6
v_call: TRBV6-2/TRBV6-3
cdr3_aa: CASSYGYSPLHF

j_call: TRBJ2-3
v_call: TRBV20-1
cdr3_aa: CSASSFGTSGSRSADTQYF

j_call: TRBJ2-1
v_call: TRBV19
cdr3_aa: CASSMSGEDEQFF

j_call: TRBJ2-1
v_call: TRBV5-1
cdr3_aa: CASSPGGGSSYNEQFF

j_call: TRBJ1-3
v_call: TRBV6-1
cdr3_aa: CASSRFDSPSGNTIYF

j_call: TRBJ1-2
v_call: TRBV5-1
cdr3_aa: CASSLDPGVGYGYTF

j_call: TRBJ2-7
v_call: TRBV20-1
cdr3_aa: CSANGGHYEQYF

j_call: TRBJ1-6
v_call: TRBV7-2
cdr3_aa: CASSFWNSPLHF

j_call: TRBJ1-4
v_call: TRBV15
cdr3_aa: CATRRGGPNEKLFF

j_call: TRBJ2-1
v_call: TRBV2
cdr3_aa: CATSTDLNSYNEQFF

j_call: TRBJ2-7
v_call: TRBV19
cdr3_aa: CASSQQRASEQYF

j_call: TRBJ2-2
v_call: TRBV12-3/TRBV12-4
cdr3_aa: CASSLVGGLTGELFF

j_call: TRBJ1-1
v_call: TRBV3-1
cdr3_aa: CASSLLTGNTEAFF

j_call: TRBJ2-2
v_call: TRBV5-1
cdr3_aa: CASSLLQNTGELFF

j_call: TRBJ2-5
v_call: TRBV3-1
cdr3_aa: CASSQDGAIEETQYF

j_call: TRBJ2-5
v_call: TRBV4-3
cdr3_aa: CASSGRPQETQYF

j_call: TRBJ2-3
v_call: TRBV5-1
cdr3_aa: CASSLVDTPTDTQYF

j_call: TRBJ2-7
v_call: TRBV2
cdr3_aa: CASTDNYEQYF

j_call: TRBJ2-3
v_call: TRBV27
cdr3_aa: CASSLRGLDTQYF

j_call: TRBJ1-5
v_call: TRBV12-3/TRBV12-4
cdr3_aa: CASSLIGAYQPQHF

j_call: TRBJ2-3
v_call: TRBV29-1
cdr3_aa: CSAPAGTSSYTDTQYF

j_call: TRBJ2-1
v_call: TRBV20-1
cdr3_aa: CSAWEFHEQFF

j_call: TRBJ2-2
v_call: TRBV5-1
cdr3_aa: CASSAGTGNTGELFF